A single sample gave rise to the 15 T cell receptor beta chains below, sequenced in a study of OX40 agonist ivuxolimab in advanced cancers. Only in-frame clones appear in the TCRdb table, and some are missing; sequencing was by immunoSEQ multiplex PCR. The repertoire includes some 22,000 clones, approximately 77% of them detected once, and about 2% sits in the top ten. Sample: CD4+ or CD8+ T cells sorted from blood, taken in a trial of the OX40 agonist ivuxolimab. The receptors were gathered from an adult with an advanced solid tumor such as melanoma, head and neck, liver or kidney cancer.

The CDR3 region has the DNA TGTGCCAGCAGGCAGGACTTGGGGAGCTACACCTTC. Amino acids: CASRQDLGSYTF. The V gene is TRBV28, the J gene TRBJ1-2; D is uncertain. The ends were cut back, 6 bases at V and 9 bases at J, with 14 bases in the middle. This CDR3 comprises 12 residues. CDR1 MDHEN and CDR2 SYDVKM come from the germline V gene.

V usage is TRBV7-2 and J usage is TRBJ2-2; maybe TRBD1 (6 bases). Germline V gene data show CDR1 as SGHTA and CDR2 as FQGNSA. The CDR3 consists of 16 residues. Between the trimmed V and J ends, which lost 5 bases and 4 bases, there was a span of 17 bases. CDR3 bases: TGTGCCAGCAGCACTCAGGGACACCCAGTCACCGGGGAGCTGTTTTTT. This encodes CASSTQGHPVTGELFF.

This clone has only a few counts. This chain uses TRBV19 with TRBJ1-4; D not certain. Germline-derived CDR1 and CDR2 are LNHDA and SQIVND (reference sequence). The CDR3 loop spans 13 amino acids. The ends were cut back, 4 bases at V and 7 bases at J, with 10 bases in the middle. The CDR3 bases are TGTGCCAGTAGTAGGGGAGGCAGTGAAAAACTGTTTTTT. This sequence encodes CASSRGGSEKLFF.

The chain joins TRBV29-1 to TRBJ1-2; no reliable D call. Trimming removed 1 base at V and 4 bases at J, with 13 bases between. Germline lookup yields CDR1 SQVTM and CDR2 ANQGSEA. This CDR3 spans 14 amino acids. As DNA, the CDR3 is TGCAGCGTTGAAGGGGGATTCCCTATCTATGGCTACACCTTC. Protein product: CSVEGGFPIYGYTF. The entire variable domain, with the rest obtained from reference TRBV29-1 and TRBJ1-2, is as follows: SAVISQKPSRDICQRGTSLTIQCQVDSQVTMMFWYRQQPGQSLTLIATANQGSEATYESGFVIDKFPISRPNLTFSTLTVSNMSPEDSSIYLCSVEGGFPIYGYTFGSGTRLTVV.

The chain has TRBV9 and TRBJ2-5, with D possibly TRBD2 on 6 matching bases. Looked up from germline, CDR1 is SGDLS and CDR2 is YYNGEE. CDR3 length: 15 amino acids. Deletions cut 0 bases from V and 0 bases from J, with 9 bases between. CDR3 coding DNA: TGTGCCAGCAGCGTAGGGGGGGTACACCAAGAGACCCAGTACTTC. Residues: CASSVGGVHQETQYF.

The chain employs TRBV7-6 and TRBJ1-2; D is undetermined. The CDR3 totals 14 residues. V dropped 5 bases and J dropped 8 bases, with 18 bases sitting between them. Germline values: CDR1 SGHVS, CDR2 FNYEAQ. CDR3: CASSPWGKQGGYTF. CDR3 nucleotides: TGTGCCAGCAGCCCTTGGGGTAAACAAGGCGGCTACACCTTC.

The chain links TRBV2 to TRBJ2-1; 13 bases fit TRBD2. V was pared by 6 bases and J by 2 bases, with 13 bases of the junction left unmatched. The CDR3 runs 19 residues. CDR1 and CDR2 from the germline V gene are SNHLY and FYNNEI. The CDR3 DNA sequence: TGTGCCAGCAGGCAGCTTACTAGCGGGAGGGCCAGCCCCTACAATGAGCAGTTCTTC. It specifies CASRQLTSGRASPYNEQFF.

This clone was counted once. The CDR3 DNA reads TGTGCCAGCAGCTTAGCCCTTTCGGGGGGGGGCCGGCGGTTCTTC. This translates into CASSLALSGGGRRFF. V and J are TRBV7-2 and TRBJ2-1; 8 nucleotides align to TRBD2. Germline CDR1 and CDR2: SGHTA and FQGNSA. This CDR3 is built from 15 residues. With V trimmed by 0 bases and J by 15 bases, 13 bases remained unmatched.

V and J are TRBV10-3 and TRBJ2-1; TRBD2 might be the D (5 bases). Trimming stripped 2 bases from V and 3 bases from J, with 5 bases between. The length of the CDR3 is 13 residues. Germline values: CDR1 ENHRY, CDR2 SYGVKD. The CDR3 nucleotides are TGTGCCATCAGTGAGGAGGGCTACAATGAGCAGTTCTTC. This sequence encodes CAISEEGYNEQFF.

This clone was recorded once. The chain has TRBV7-2 and TRBJ2-7; TRBD2 is a possible D gene (6 bases). Germline V gene sequence: CDR1 SGHTA, CDR2 FQGNSA. Trimming removed 5 bases from V and 2 bases from J, with 19 bases in between. This CDR3 contains 16 residues. In DNA form, the CDR3 reads TGTGCCAGCAGCAATCTGGGACTCCGGGGGACCTACGAGCAGTACTTC. Protein: CASSNLGLRGTYEQYF.

This chain uses TRBV6-1 with TRBJ2-2, with D possibly TRBD1 on 6 matching bases. The germline V and J ends were trimmed by 6 bases and 5 bases, with 16 bases remaining between them. This CDR3 is 15 amino acids long. Germline-derived CDR1 and CDR2 are MNHNS and SASEGT. The chain's CDR3 is CASRGTGTGTGELFF. The CDR3 DNA sequence: TGTGCCAGCAGAGGCACAGGGACGGGGACCGGGGAGCTGTTTTTT.

The chain employs TRBV5-4 and TRBJ1-2, with D possibly TRBD1 on 5 matching bases. There are 17 residues in the CDR3. Trimming took off 0 bases at V and 7 bases at J, with 22 bases between the two ends. Germline V lookup: CDR1 SGHNT, CDR2 YYREEE (reference sequence). CDR3 region: CASSLVIRSGRGSGYTF. The CDR3 DNA reads TGTGCCAGCAGCTTGGTAATCCGATCGGGGAGGGGCAGTGGCTACACCTTC.

The genes are TRBV19 and TRBJ2-1; TRBD2 matches 13 bases. The V segment lost 4 bases and the J segment 6 bases; nucleotides outside the gene matches: 3. The CDR3 sequence is 15 residues long. The germline V gene has CDR1 LNHDA and CDR2 SQIVND (reference sequence). The CDR3 sequence is CASSRLAGGANEQFF. The DNA of the CDR3 is TGTGCCAGTAGTAGACTAGCGGGAGGAGCCAATGAGCAGTTCTTC.

J is TRBJ2-5 and V is TRBV9, with D tentatively TRBD2 (6 bases). CDR1 and CDR2 (germline): SGDLS, YYNGEE. CDR3 length equals 13 residues. The V end was cut by 3 bases, the J end by 2 bases, with 8 bases between. This chain's CDR3 is CASSGGDQETQYF. The DNA of the CDR3 is TGTGCCAGCAGCGGGGGGGATCAAGAGACCCAGTACTTC.

The J gene is TRBJ2-1, the V gene TRBV6-1, with D possibly being TRBD1 (5 bases). In germline, CDR1 is MNHNS, CDR2 SASEGT. The CDR3 consists of 14 residues. V dropped 3 bases and J dropped 5 bases, with 11 bases sitting between them. CDR3 sequence reads: CASSDREFDNEQFF. For the CDR3, the DNA is TGTGCCAGCAGTGACAGGGAATTTGACAATGAGCAGTTCTTC.